This TCR beta chain was sequenced in a study of blood T cell repertoires in COVID-19. Produced via immunoSEQ multiplex PCR; TCRdb's table is partial and in-frame only. The table lists a few hundred thousand clones, about nine tenths of them singletons, with about 9.4% in the top ten. Participants spanned ages about 18 to 95 years and resided in about 25 US areas. Self-reported history from a screening survey and questionnaire set each donor's cohort. In Cohort 3, a recovered donor had either two negative PCRs, clearance, or symptom resolution. This CDR3 comprises 16 residues. The chain links TRBV1 to TRBJ2-6; TRBD2 is taken as the D call from the table, unchecked against the DNA. TRBV1 is assigned pseudogene status. Sequenced sample: PBMCs or T cells enriched from blood (not recorded which). This TCR was sampled from a woman aged 18-29 years who had recovered from COVID-19. CDR3 nucleotide sequence: TGCACCAGCAGCCGGGACTCAAGCTCTGGGGCCAACGTCCTGACTTTC. Its translation: CTSSRDSSSGANVLTF.